This T cell receptor (beta chain) was recorded in a study of beta chain features in type 1 diabetes. Looking at the study overall: Patients looked much like healthy donors when it came to age, gender and cell yields.

Comment on this clone: The target antigen is unknown.

CDR3 length equals 16 residues. From germline, CDR1 is LGHNA and CDR2 YNFKEQ. V dropped 5 bases and J dropped 1 base, with 15 bases sitting between them. Of the isolated RNA, all was reverse transcribed, and so the sequenced material was expressed TCRB transcripts. Clones were read by immunoSEQ multiplex PCR, and TCRdb kept only the in-frame ones, dropping some. This sample carries under 800,000 clones, 15% of them seen once, and the ten largest clones take around 0.095%. Findings and caveats of the study: Compared with healthy donors, patients appeared to share more similar naive, central memory and regulatory TCRB repertoires. Across all four CD4+ subsets, people with type 1 diabetes showed modestly shorter TCRB CDR3s.

Sequenced input: naive CD4+ T cells from blood. The clonotype comes from a man younger than 35 in good health. The chain couples TRBV4-2 to TRBJ2-4; D possibly uses TRBD1 or TRBD2 (6 bases each). This CDR3 is CASSLDGGPAKNIQYF. Written as DNA, the CDR3 is TGTGCCAGCAGCTTGGACGGGGGCCCTGCCAAAAACATTCAGTACTTC.